Detailed here is one TCR beta chain. Its target is not known. The PCR had 60 Vbeta and 13 Jbeta primers. Repertoires were generated with immunoSEQ multiplex PCR, while TCRdb's copy carries only in-frame clones and drops some. There are 140,000 to 150,000 clones in the sample; around 80% occur only once, and 2.5% to 3.5% lies in the top ten. This entry comes from a study of cytomegalovirus exposure and HLA in healthy donors. Study-level results: CMV antigen specificity was confirmed in vitro for a few CMV-associated chains. Analysis was carried out at a later point, and it linked a missense DCLRE1C variant to TCR beta V- and J-gene trimming.

CDR3 size: 13 residues. From germline, CDR1 is SEHNR and CDR2 FQNEAQ (reference sequence). Trimming left V 7 bases short and J 0 bases short, with 4 bases between. The chain employs TRBV7-9 and TRBJ2-6; no definite D call. Sample: PBMCs. This sequence originates from a female donor in good health and CMV-seronegative. The CDR3: CASTNSGANVLTF. DNA of the CDR3: TGTGCCAGCACAAACTCTGGGGCCAACGTCCTGACTTTC.